Listed here are 25 T cell receptor beta chains from one sample, sequenced in a study of T cells in Graves' hyperthyroidism and ophthalmopathy. TCR beta CDR3 sequences were amplified from RNA transcripts. An initial round of RT-PCR targeting the TCR CDR3 relied on the HTBI primer set. TCRdb re-analysed the multiplex PCR reads in MiXCR, keeping a single row per CDR3 protein. The sample has fewer than 300,000 distinct CDR3 sequences, 25% seen once; the top ten hold approximately 25%. The sample comprised blood. The source of these receptors is a man in his forties with Graves' hyperthyroidism that later progressed to Graves' ophthalmopathy.

This sequence joins TRBV6-1 and TRBJ2-7; 8 nucleotides line up with TRBD2. The CDR3 length is 14 residues. The J segment lost 4 bases and the V segment lost 8 bases, leaving 10 bases of the junction unmatched. Per the germline V gene, CDR1 is MNHNS and CDR2 is SASEGT. The CDR3 region is CASQVSGSGYEQYF. CDR3 nucleotide sequence: TGTGCCAGCCAGGTCAGCGGGAGCGGGTACGAGCAGTACTTC.

The CDR3 DNA sequence: TGTGCCAGCAGATACAGGGCGTTGGGCACTGAAGCTTTCTTT. As protein: CASRYRALGTEAFF. The chain uses TRBV6-2 or TRBV6-3 and TRBJ1-1; TRBD1 is a possible D gene (6 bases). V was trimmed by 6 bases and J by 4 bases, leaving 15 bases between them. This CDR3 contains 14 residues. Germline loops: CDR1 MNHEY, CDR2 SVGEGT.

The sample holds many counts of this clonotype. The CDR3: CAWSTGGNQPQHF. CDR3 DNA sequence: TGTGCCTGGAGTACTGGTGGCAATCAGCCCCAGCATTTT. The chain carries TRBV30 and TRBJ1-5, with D unresolved. V gave up 2 bases and J gave up 2 bases, with 7 bases separating them. Looked up from germline, CDR1 is GTSNPN and CDR2 is SVGIG (reference sequence). The CDR3 is 13 amino acids. The full variable domain, completed using reference TRBV30 and TRBJ1-5, is SQTIHQWPATLVQPVGSPLSLECTVEGTSNPNLYWYRQAAGRGLQLLFYSVGIGQISSEVPQNLSASRPQDRQFILSSKKLLLSDSGFYLCAWSTGGNQPQHFGDGTRLSIL.

This clonotype has a count of ten or more. V gene TRBV20-1 combines with J gene TRBJ2-5; 7 nucleotides match TRBD2. CDR3 length: 14 residues. V lost 5 bases to trimming and J lost 3 bases; unmatched junction nucleotides: 9. Germline values: CDR1 DFQATT, CDR2 SNEGSKA (reference sequence). CDR3 residues: CSAPTFLAEETQYF. In nucleotides, the CDR3 is TGCAGTGCTCCTACCTTCCTAGCGGAAGAGACCCAGTACTTC.

This clonotype was observed many times. J is TRBJ2-1 and V is TRBV13, with 7 bases fitting TRBD2. Germline assignment: CDR1 PRHDT and CDR2 FYEKMQ (reference sequence). V trimming: 5 bases; J trimming: 1 base; junction bases outside the gene matches: 14. The CDR3 loop spans 18 amino acids. Here the CDR3 reads CASSLEPNLAGSYNEQFF. The CDR3, as DNA: TGTGCCAGCAGCCTGGAGCCGAACTTAGCGGGTTCCTACAATGAGCAGTTCTTC.

This clonotype came up many times. Written as DNA, the CDR3 is TGTGCCAGCAGTTATGTGGGCACTGAAGCTTTCTTT. Amino acid sequence: CASSYVGTEAFF. This chain links TRBV6-2 or TRBV6-3 with TRBJ1-1; no clear D. Germline-derived CDR1 and CDR2 are MNHEY and SVGEGT. This CDR3 contains 12 residues. Trimming left V 3 bases short and J 4 bases short, with 6 bases between.

The chain couples TRBV7-3 to TRBJ1-1; D not certain. The CDR3 extends over 15 amino acids. Between the trimmed V and J ends, which lost 5 bases and 1 base, there was a span of 14 bases. Germline lookup yields CDR1 SGHTA and CDR2 FQGTGA. The CDR3 region is CASSPRGDPNTEAFF. The DNA for the CDR3 is TGTGCCAGCAGCCCGCGTGGGGATCCGAACACTGAAGCTTTCTTT.

In its sample, this clonotype was seen many times. The chain couples TRBV30 to TRBJ1-2; no firm D call. CDR1 is GTSNPN, CDR2 SVGIG, per germline (reference sequence). This CDR3 has 12 residues. The germline V and J ends were trimmed by 4 bases and 2 bases, with 8 bases remaining between them. The CDR3 is CAWNDGNYGYTF. CDR3 DNA: TGTGCCTGGAACGACGGGAACTATGGCTACACCTTC.

The chain joins TRBV5-6 to TRBJ1-2; D remains ambiguous. V was clipped by 0 bases and J by 4 bases, with 22 bases between them. CDR3 size: 18 residues. Germline V lookup: CDR1 SGHDT, CDR2 YYEEEE. For the CDR3, the DNA is TGTGCCAGCAGCTTGGTCGGTGCTGAACCCGGACCGAGCTATGGCTACACCTTC. Its translation is CASSLVGAEPGPSYGYTF.

This clonotype was counted ten times or more. The CDR3 region has the DNA TGTGCCTGGAGTGAGACTGAAGCTTTCTTT. Its protein product is CAWSETEAFF. The chain is built from TRBV30 and TRBJ1-1; D is undetermined. Trimming took off 1 base at V and 5 bases at J, with 2 bases between the two ends. This CDR3 is 10 amino acids long. Per germline, CDR1 GTSNPN and CDR2 SVGIG (reference sequence).

This clonotype appeared many times. The V and J genes are TRBV15 and TRBJ1-6; D is undetermined. This CDR3 comprises 16 residues. CDR1 and CDR2 from the germline V gene are LNHNV and YYDKDF (reference sequence). V was clipped by 1 base and J by 0 bases, with 7 bases between them. The CDR3 spells CATSRVGSSYNSPLHF. The CDR3, as DNA: TGTGCCACCAGCAGAGTTGGAAGCTCCTATAATTCACCCCTCCACTTT.

This clonotype was detected many times. The junction departs from germline at one end; a sequencing error may be responsible. V and J are TRBV20-1 and TRBJ1-5; TRBD1 might be the D (6 bases). Germline V gives CDR1 DFQATT, CDR2 SNEGSKA (reference sequence). The CDR3 consists of 14 residues. As DNA, the CDR3 is TGCAGTGCTATCCCACAGGGAAGCAGTCAGCCCCAGCATTTT. As protein: CSAIPQGSSQPQHF.

The J gene is TRBJ2-5, the V gene TRBV7-9; D possibly corresponds to TRBD1 (6 bases). The V end lost 7 bases, the J end lost 9 bases, and 27 bases lay between the germline ends. The CDR3 has 16 amino acids. The germline V gene has CDR1 SEHNR and CDR2 FQNEAQ (reference sequence). CDR3 nucleotide sequence: TGTGCCAGCACTCCCCCCGAGGACAGAGAAGGCGGGTCCCAGTACTTC. It specifies CASTPPEDREGGSQYF.

The V and J genes are TRBV6-2 or TRBV6-3 and TRBJ1-5; D is perhaps TRBD1 (6 bases). V was shortened by 6 bases and J by 2 bases, with 14 bases between the two germline ends. The V gene's germline CDR1 is MNHEY and CDR2 SVGEGT. There are 15 residues in the CDR3. For the CDR3, the DNA is TGTGCCAGCAGACAACAGGGTTACGGCAATCAGCCCCAGCATTTT. Its protein is CASRQQGYGNQPQHF.

This clonotype was counted many times. The rearrangement joins TRBV11-1 to TRBJ2-7, with 8 bases identical to TRBD1. The V and J ends lost 5 bases and 6 bases, in that order; junction bases with no gene match: 3. Germline-derived CDR1 and CDR2 are SGHAT and FQDESV (reference sequence). The CDR3 consists of 12 residues. This CDR3 is CASSADRGEQYF. The CDR3 bases are TGTGCCAGCAGCGCCGACAGGGGCGAGCAGTACTTC. The variable domain in full, with the rest retrieved from reference TRBV11-1 and TRBJ2-7, is EAEVAQSPRYKITEKSQAVAFWCDPISGHATLYWYRQILGQGPELLVQFQDESVVDDSQLPKDRFSAERLKGVDSTLKIQPAELGDSAMYLCASSADRGEQYFGPGTRLTVT.

V usage is TRBV7-2 and J usage is TRBJ1-2; no clear D. Trimming took 7 bases from V and 7 from J, leaving 22 bases between them. CDR1 is SGHTA, CDR2 FQGNSA, per germline. The CDR3 covers 15 residues. The CDR3 is CASNRPQNPERGYTF. Written as DNA, the CDR3 is TGTGCCAGCAACCGACCACAGAATCCGGAACGTGGCTACACCTTC.

In its sample, this clonotype was seen many times. The gene calls are TRBV5-1 and TRBJ1-2; tentatively, D is TRBD1 (6 bases). The CDR3 totals 15 residues. Per the germline V gene, CDR1 is SGHRS and CDR2 is YFSETQ. The V gene lost 0 bases and the J gene lost 1 base, with 10 bases spanning the gap. The DNA for the CDR3 is TGCGCCAGCAGCTTGGAAGGCAGGGGTAACTATGGCTACACCTTC. This gives the protein CASSLEGRGNYGYTF.

The V call is TRBV9, the J call TRBJ1-1; 9 bases are shared with TRBD1. The CDR3 contains 14 residues. Germline V CDR1 and CDR2: SGDLS, YYNGEE. V lost 5 bases to trimming and J lost 7 bases; unmatched junction nucleotides: 9. CDR3 coding DNA: TGTGCCAGCAGTCTCATGACAGGGGGATTTGAAGCTTTCTTT. Encoded protein: CASSLMTGGFEAFF.

This chain joins TRBV6-5 and TRBJ1-2, with D unclear. Germline V gives CDR1 MNHEY, CDR2 SVGAGI. The CDR3 runs 14 residues. V lost 4 bases to trimming and J lost 5 bases, with 14 bases between them. CDR3 sequence (DNA): TGTGCCAGCAGTTTTGGACGAACGGGGTATGGCTACACCTTC. It encodes CASSFGRTGYGYTF.

The sample holds many counts of this clonotype. The J gene is TRBJ2-5, the V gene TRBV13; D is possibly TRBD2 (6 bases). Germline lookup yields CDR1 PRHDT and CDR2 FYEKMQ (reference sequence). V was pared by 2 bases and J by 4 bases, with 17 bases between. This CDR3 contains 16 residues. The DNA of the CDR3 is TGTGCCAGCAGCTTAAAGCGGGCCTACCCCAGAGAGACCCAGTACTTC. Translated, it gives CASSLKRAYPRETQYF.

This chain joins TRBV28 and TRBJ2-7; 7 bases match TRBD2. The length of the CDR3 is 15 residues. V trimming: 8 bases; J trimming: 3 bases; junction bases outside the gene matches: 13. Germline V gene sequence: CDR1 MDHEN, CDR2 SYDVKM. This CDR3 is CASGTRSGGIYEQYF. In DNA, the CDR3 is TGTGCCAGCGGAACCCGGTCGGGGGGTATCTACGAGCAGTACTTC.

This clonotype was counted ten times or more. The J gene is TRBJ1-2, the V gene TRBV24-1; D is unclear. The CDR3 totals 12 residues. V dropped 4 bases and J dropped 4 bases, with 6 bases sitting between them. Germline V gene lookup returns CDR1 KGHDR and CDR2 SFDVKD. Here the CDR3 DNA reads TGTGCCACCAGTGAGATTATCTATGGCTACACCTTC. It translates to CATSEIIYGYTF.

The CDR3 region has the DNA TGTGCCAGCAGTTTATTGGTAGGGTCTAAAGATCAGCCCCAGCATTTT. This encodes CASSLLVGSKDQPQHF. V is TRBV28 and J is TRBJ1-5; no firm D call. The length of the CDR3 is 16 residues. Germline CDR1 MDHEN, CDR2 SYDVKM. Trimming pared 1 base from V and 5 bases from J, leaving 15 bases between.

This clonotype was observed a handful of times. The chain couples TRBV30 to TRBJ1-6; D possibly corresponds to TRBD1 (5 bases). The germline V gene encodes CDR1 GTSNPN and CDR2 SVGIG (reference sequence). Trimming cost V 0 bases and J 8 bases, with 23 bases left between them. The CDR3 totals 18 residues. The CDR3 nucleotides read TGTGCCTGGAGTGTACTCAGGACAAGTGAACGATGGCATTCACCCCTCCACTTT. Residues: CAWSVLRTSERWHSPLHF.

This clonotype was detected ten times or more. The chain employs TRBV5-6 and TRBJ2-7, with D maybe TRBD1 (6 bases). Trimming left V 3 bases short and J 0 bases short, with 19 bases between. Germline V gene sequence: CDR1 SGHDT, CDR2 YYEEEE. This CDR3 contains 17 residues. CDR3 DNA: TGTGCCAGCAGCTCATACCGGGACACGAAGCTCTCCTACGAGCAGTACTTC. This sequence encodes CASSSYRDTKLSYEQYF.